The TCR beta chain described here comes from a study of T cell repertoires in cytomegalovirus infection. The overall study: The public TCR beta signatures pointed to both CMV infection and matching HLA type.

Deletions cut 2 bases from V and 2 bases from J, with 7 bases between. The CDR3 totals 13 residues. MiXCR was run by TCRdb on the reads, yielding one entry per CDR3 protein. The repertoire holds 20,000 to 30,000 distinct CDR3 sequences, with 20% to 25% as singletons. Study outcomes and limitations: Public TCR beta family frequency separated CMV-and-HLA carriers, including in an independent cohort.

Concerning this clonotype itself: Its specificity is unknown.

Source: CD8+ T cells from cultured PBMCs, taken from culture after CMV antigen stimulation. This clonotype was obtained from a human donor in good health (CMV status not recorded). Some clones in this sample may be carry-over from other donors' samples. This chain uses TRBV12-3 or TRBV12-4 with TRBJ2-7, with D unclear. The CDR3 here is CASSLSGAYEQYF. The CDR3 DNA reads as TGTGCCAGCAGTTTAAGTGGAGCCTACGAGCAGTACTTC.